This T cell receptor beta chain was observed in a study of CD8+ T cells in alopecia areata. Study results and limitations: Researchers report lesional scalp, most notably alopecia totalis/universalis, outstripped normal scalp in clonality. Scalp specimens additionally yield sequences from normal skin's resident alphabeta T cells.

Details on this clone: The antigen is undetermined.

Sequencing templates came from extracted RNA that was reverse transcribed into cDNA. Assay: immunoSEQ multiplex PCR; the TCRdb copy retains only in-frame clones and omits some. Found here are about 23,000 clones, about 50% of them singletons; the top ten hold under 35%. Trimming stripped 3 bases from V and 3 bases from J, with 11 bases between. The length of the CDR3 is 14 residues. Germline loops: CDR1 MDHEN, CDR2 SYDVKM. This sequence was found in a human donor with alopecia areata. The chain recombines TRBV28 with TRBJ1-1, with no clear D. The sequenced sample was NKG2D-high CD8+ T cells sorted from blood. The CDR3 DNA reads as TGTGCCAGCAGTTTTGGTTGGTTGTACACTGAAGCTTTCTTT. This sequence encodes CASSFGWLYTEAFF.